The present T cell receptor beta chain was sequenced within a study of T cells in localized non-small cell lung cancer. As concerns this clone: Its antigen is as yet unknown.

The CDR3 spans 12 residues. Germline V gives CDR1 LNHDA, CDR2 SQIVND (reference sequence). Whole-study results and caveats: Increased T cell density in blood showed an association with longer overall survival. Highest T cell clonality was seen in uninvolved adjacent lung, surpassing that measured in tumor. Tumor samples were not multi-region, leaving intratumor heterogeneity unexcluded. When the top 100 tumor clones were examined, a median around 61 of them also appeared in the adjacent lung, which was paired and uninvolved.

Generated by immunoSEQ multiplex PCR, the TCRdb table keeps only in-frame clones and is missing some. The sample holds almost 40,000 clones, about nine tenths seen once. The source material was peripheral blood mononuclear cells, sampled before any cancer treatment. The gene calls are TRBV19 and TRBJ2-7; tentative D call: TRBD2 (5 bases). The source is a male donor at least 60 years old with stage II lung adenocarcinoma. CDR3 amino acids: CAHGEGTYEQYF. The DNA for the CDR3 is TGTGCACACGGGGAAGGGACCTACGAGCAGTACTTC.